A selection of T cell receptor beta chains follows, all from one sample in a study of blood T cell repertoires in COVID-19. Assay used: immunoSEQ multiplex PCR; TCRdb lists only in-frame clones, some missing. This table has about 80,000 clones, over 75% appearing once. Source material: peripheral blood. Source of these receptors: a human donor in a cohort sampled during active COVID-19. Both conserved end residues are part of each CDR3. The D gene is left open where the match is weak. Clone size is stated in some rows and not others, as once, few, many or a class when expanded.

-	TRBJ2-7	-	TRBV12-3/TRBV12-4	TGTGCCAGCAGTCGGGACACCTACGAGCAGTACTTC	CASSRDTYEQYF
TRBD1	TRBJ2-7	-	TRBV28	TGTGCCAGCAGTTTGACAGGGGCCTACGAGCAGTACTTC	CASSLTGAYEQYF
TRBD1	TRBJ1-1	few	TRBV5-8	TGTGCCAGCAGCTACACAGGGGGCACTGAAGCTTTCTTT	CASSYTGGTEAFF
-	TRBJ2-7	-	TRBV19	TGTGCCAGCGGTGGCCTGGAGGGGCAGTACTTC	CASGGLEGQYF
-	TRBJ2-7	-	TRBV29-1	TGCAGCGTTGAGGTCAGGGGCTACGAGCAGTACTTC	CSVEVRGYEQYF
TRBD1	TRBJ2-7	few	TRBV11-2	TGTGCCAGCAGCCAAGCCCGGACAGGGGGGACTCCCTACGAGCAGTACTTC	CASSQARTGGTPYEQYF
-	TRBJ2-1	-	TRBV7-5	TGTGCCAGAATAGAGGGAGGGCCGAGTACTAGGTACAATGAGCAGTTCTTC	CARIEGGPSTRYNEQFF
TRBD1	TRBJ2-1	-	TRBV6-5	TGTGCCAGCAGTCCACCTAACAGGGGTGAGCAGTTCTTC	CASSPPNRGEQFF
TRBD2	TRBJ2-1	-	TRBV6-2/TRBV6-3	TGTGCCAGCAGTTACGGTAGGACTAGCGGGGGGAATGAGCAGTTCTTC	CASSYGRTSGGNEQFF
-	TRBJ1-1	once	TRBV11-2	TGTGCCAGCAGCACACGAGGAGCTTTCTTT	CASSTRGAFF
-	TRBJ1-2	-	TRBV29-1	TGCAGCGTTGGAGTGGTTGTAGGAGGTGGCTACACCTTC	CSVGVVVGGGYTF
-	TRBJ2-1	-	TRBV7-2	TGTGCCAGCAGCTCAAACAGGGCTTCGTTGAATGAGCAGTTCTTC	CASSSNRASLNEQFF
TRBD2	TRBJ2-5	-	TRBV9	TGTGCCAGCAGCGTAGAGGGGTTCGGGGGGGCGGAGACCCAGTACTTC	CASSVEGFGGAETQYF
-	TRBJ2-2	-	TRBV2	TGTGCCAGCAGGGGACACCCGAACACCGGGGAGCTGTTTTTT	CASRGHPNTGELFF
-	TRBJ1-2	-	TRBV29-1	TGCAGCGTTGAGGTCCGGACATATGGCTACACCTTC	CSVEVRTYGYTF
-	TRBJ2-1	-	TRBV11-3	TGTGCCAGCAGCTTAGGGGCAGGGGCCTACAATGAGCAGTTCTTC	CASSLGAGAYNEQFF
TRBD2	TRBJ2-1	-	TRBV4-1	TGCGCCAGCAGCCAAGACGGGACTAGCGGGGCCACCGGGAAGCAGTTCTTC	CASSQDGTSGATGKQFF
TRBD1	TRBJ2-1	-	TRBV11-2	TGTGCCAGCAGCTTACAGGGGGCTTACAATGAGCAGTTCTTC	CASSLQGAYNEQFF
-	TRBJ1-1	-	TRBV15	TGTGCCACCAGCAGATACGCGGATAACACTGAAGCTTTCTTT	CATSRYADNTEAFF
-	TRBJ2-7	-	TRBV7-9	TGTGCCAGCAGCTTGGCCCAGGGGGGACCCTCCTACGAGCAGTACTTC	CASSLAQGGPSYEQYF
TRBD1	TRBJ1-5	few	TRBV4-2	TGTGCCAGCAGCCTCCTGGACAGGGGCGATCAGCCCCAGCATTTT	CASSLLDRGDQPQHF
TRBD1	TRBJ2-3	-	TRBV28	TGTGCCAGCAGTTTATACAGGGGAAGTCTAGTCCCTAGCACAGATACGCAGTATTTT	CASSLYRGSLVPSTDTQYF
-	TRBJ1-1	-	TRBV7-8	TGTGCCAGCAGCTTAGCGCAGGGTTGGACTGAAGCTTTCTTT	CASSLAQGWTEAFF
-	TRBJ1-1	-	TRBV10-3	TGTGCCATCAGTGATTCAGTCACTGAAGCTTTCTTT	CAISDSVTEAFF
TRBD1	TRBJ2-6	once	TRBV19	TGTGCCAGTAGTATAGCTGGCAGGGGGAGAACTGGGGCCAACGTCCTGACTTTC	CASSIAGRGRTGANVLTF
TRBD1	TRBJ1-5	-	TRBV15	TGTGCCACCAGCAGAGATGTGGGGACAGGGGGACAGGGGCCCCAGCATTTT	CATSRDVGTGGQGPQHF
-	TRBJ1-4	once	TRBV6-5	TGTGCCAGCAGTTACATTACGAAAATCCTCGAACAGCTGTTTTTT	CASSYITKILEQLFF
-	TRBJ2-7	medium-sized	TRBV5-5	TGTGCCAGCAGCTGGGGACAAGGGGCGACCCCCTCCTACGAGCAGTACTTC	CASSWGQGATPSYEQYF
TRBD1	TRBJ1-4	-	TRBV5-1	TGCGCCAGCAGCTTGGACCCCGGGACAGGGAATGAAAAACTGTTTTTT	CASSLDPGTGNEKLFF
TRBD1	TRBJ2-2	-	TRBV6-6	TGTGCCAGCAGTTTGGGGACAGGGTGGAATACGGAGCTGTTTTTT	CASSLGTGWNTELFF
TRBD2	TRBJ2-3	-	TRBV5-1	TGCGCCAGCAGCGTTACTAGCGGGGGGGGAACAGATACGCAGTATTTT	CASSVTSGGGTDTQYF
-	TRBJ2-6	-	TRBV2	TGTGCCAGCAATCTCGGAGGGCCTGGGGCCAACGTCCTGACTTTC	CASNLGGPGANVLTF
-	TRBJ1-1	-	TRBV28	TGTGCCACCCTAACAGGGTACACTGAAGCTTTCTTT	CATLTGYTEAFF
TRBD1	TRBJ1-4	-	TRBV7-9	TGTGCCAGCAGCTTAGAGGCAGGGGGCTCGCGGGAAAAACTGTTTTTT	CASSLEAGGSREKLFF
TRBD2	TRBJ2-7	-	TRBV27	TGTGCCAGCAGTCCCCTACTAGCGGGAGAATACGAGCAGTACTTC	CASSPLLAGEYEQYF
TRBD1	TRBJ2-7	-	TRBV6-5	TGTGCCGGACAGGGGAGCTCCTACGAGCAGTACTTC	CAGQGSSYEQYF
-	TRBJ1-6	-	TRBV27	TGTGCCAGCAAGGGGAAGGACTCACCCCTCCACTTT	CASKGKDSPLHF
-	TRBJ2-7	-	TRBV6-6	TGTGCCAGCAGTTACCCGGGGTCCCGCGCACACGAGCAGTACTTC	CASSYPGSRAHEQYF
-	TRBJ2-2	-	TRBV6-5	TGTGCCAGCAGTTACTCACGTCAGGGAGGCGGGGAGCTGTTTTTT	CASSYSRQGGGELFF
-	TRBJ2-6	once	TRBV6-6	TGTGCCAGCAGTTACTCCGGGGGGCCTGGGGCCAACGTCCTGACTTTC	CASSYSGGPGANVLTF
-	TRBJ2-1	-	TRBV6-1	TGTGCCAGCAGTGAAGCGAGCGGCCGGGGGTTCTTC	CASSEASGRGFF
-	TRBJ2-1	-	TRBV7-3	TGTGCCAGCAGCTTGAGACACCAGAATGAGCAGTTCTTC	CASSLRHQNEQFF
-	TRBJ2-1	-	TRBV24-1	TGTGCCACCAGTGGGGGCGGAGGGGGGGGCAATGAGCAGTTCTTC	CATSGGGGGGNEQFF
-	TRBJ1-2	-	TRBV5-1	TGCGCCAGCAGCTTGAGACAGGACGGCTATGGCTACACCTTC	CASSLRQDGYGYTF
TRBD1	TRBJ2-7	-	TRBV19	TGTGCCAGTAGTCTCCAGGGGGCTGCAGGCGAGCAGTACTTC	CASSLQGAAGEQYF
-	TRBJ2-7	-	TRBV29-1	TGCAGCGTGAATCGGGACACTTACGAGCAGTACTTC	CSVNRDTYEQYF
-	TRBJ2-5	-	TRBV6-5	TGTGCCAGCAGTACAGGGTTGCAAGAGACCCAGTACTTC	CASSTGLQETQYF
TRBD2	TRBJ2-3	-	TRBV4-2	TGTGCCAGCAGCCAAGACGGGACTAGCGGGGGGGATACGCAGTATTTT	CASSQDGTSGGDTQYF
TRBD1	TRBJ1-5	once	TRBV19	TGTGCCAGTACCACGGGACAGGGCGACAATCAGCCCCAGCATTTT	CASTTGQGDNQPQHF
-	TRBJ1-5	-	TRBV3-1/TRBV3-2	TGTGCCAGCAGCCAAACCCGGGGGCAGCCCCAGCATTTT	CASSQTRGQPQHF
-	TRBJ1-1	-	TRBV19	TGTGCCAGTTGGAGGCGGGAGACACGTGAAGCTTTCTTT	CASWRRETREAFF
-	TRBJ1-4	-	TRBV28	TGTGCCAGCAGTTTTGAGGCCGGCACCTCCTTTGAAAAACTGTTTTTT	CASSFEAGTSFEKLFF
-	TRBJ2-1	-	TRBV19	TGTGCCAGTAGTACCCCATTGGAGCAGTTCTTC	CASSTPLEQFF